This T cell receptor beta chain emerged from a study of T cell changes during pregnancy in multiple sclerosis. Here immunoSEQ multiplex PCR was the method, and the copy in TCRdb shows in-frame clones only, minus some. The repertoire holds around 42,000 clones, with 75% to 95% as singletons. The sequence derives from a female donor in good health, enrolled as a control in a pregnancy study. Source: CD4+ T cells from peripheral blood mononuclear cells, taken after pregnancy.

CDR3 coding DNA: TGTGCCAGCAGCCTTGACAGGCTGAACACTGAAGCTTTCTTT. It encodes CASSLDRLNTEAFF. The rearrangement links TRBV7-2 to TRBJ1-1; TRBD1 might be the D (6 bases). Germline V lookup: CDR1 SGHTA, CDR2 FQGNSA. The CDR3 has 14 amino acids. Trimming left V 5 bases short and J 0 bases short, with 10 bases between.